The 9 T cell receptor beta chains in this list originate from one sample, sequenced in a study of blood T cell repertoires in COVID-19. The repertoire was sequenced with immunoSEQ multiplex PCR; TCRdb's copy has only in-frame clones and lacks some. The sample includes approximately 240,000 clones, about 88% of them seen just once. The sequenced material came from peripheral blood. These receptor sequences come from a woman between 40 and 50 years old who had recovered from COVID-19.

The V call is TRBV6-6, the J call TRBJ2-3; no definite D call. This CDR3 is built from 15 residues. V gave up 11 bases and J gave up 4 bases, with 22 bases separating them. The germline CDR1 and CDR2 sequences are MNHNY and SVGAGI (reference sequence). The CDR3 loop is CAAPPQLSLPDTQYF. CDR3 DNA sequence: TGTGCCGCCCCCCCCCAGTTATCCCTCCCAGATACGCAGTATTTT.

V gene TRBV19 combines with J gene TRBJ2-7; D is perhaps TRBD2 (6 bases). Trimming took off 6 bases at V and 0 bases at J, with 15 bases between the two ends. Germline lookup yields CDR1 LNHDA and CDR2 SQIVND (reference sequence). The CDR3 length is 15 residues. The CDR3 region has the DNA TGTGCCAGTAGAAGGGGAGGTACTAGCTCCTACGAGCAGTACTTC. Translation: CASRRGGTSSYEQYF. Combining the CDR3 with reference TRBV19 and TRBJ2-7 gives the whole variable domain DGGITQSPKYLFRKEGQNVTLSCEQNLNHDAMYWYRQDPGQGLRLIYYSQIVNDFQKGDIAEGYSVSREKKESFPLTVTSAQKNPTAFYLCASRRGGTSSYEQYFGPGTRLTVT.

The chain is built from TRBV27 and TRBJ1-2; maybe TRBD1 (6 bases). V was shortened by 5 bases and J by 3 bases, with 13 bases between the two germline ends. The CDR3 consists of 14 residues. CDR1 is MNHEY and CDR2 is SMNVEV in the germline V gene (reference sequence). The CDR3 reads CASSNRESYYGYTF. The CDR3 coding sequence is TGTGCCAGCAGTAACAGGGAGTCATACTATGGCTACACCTTC.

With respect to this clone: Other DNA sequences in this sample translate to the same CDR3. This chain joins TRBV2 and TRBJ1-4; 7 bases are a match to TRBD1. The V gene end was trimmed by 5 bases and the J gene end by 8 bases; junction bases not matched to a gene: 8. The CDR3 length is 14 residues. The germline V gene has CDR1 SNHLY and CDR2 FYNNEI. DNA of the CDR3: TGTGCCAGCAGTTTGACAGGGTTGAACGAAAAACTGTTTTTT. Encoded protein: CASSLTGLNEKLFF.

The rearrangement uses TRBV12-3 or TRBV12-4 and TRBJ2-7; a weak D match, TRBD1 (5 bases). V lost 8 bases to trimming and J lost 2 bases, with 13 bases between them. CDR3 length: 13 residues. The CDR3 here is CASGGYRTYEQYF. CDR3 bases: TGTGCCAGCGGTGGGTACAGGACCTACGAGCAGTACTTC.

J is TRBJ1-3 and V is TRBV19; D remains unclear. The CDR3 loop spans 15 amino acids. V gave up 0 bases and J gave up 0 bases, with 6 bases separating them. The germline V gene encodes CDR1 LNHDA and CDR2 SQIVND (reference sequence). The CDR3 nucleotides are TGTGCCAGTAGTATAGACAGGTTCTCTGGAAACACCATATATTTT. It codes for CASSIDRFSGNTIYF.

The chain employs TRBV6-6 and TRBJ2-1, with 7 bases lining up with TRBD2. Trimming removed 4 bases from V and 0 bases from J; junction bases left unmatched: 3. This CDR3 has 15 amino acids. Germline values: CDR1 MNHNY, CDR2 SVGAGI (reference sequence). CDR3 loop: CASSSSSGSYNEQFF. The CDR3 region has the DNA TGTGCCAGCAGTTCGTCTAGCGGCTCCTACAATGAGCAGTTCTTC.

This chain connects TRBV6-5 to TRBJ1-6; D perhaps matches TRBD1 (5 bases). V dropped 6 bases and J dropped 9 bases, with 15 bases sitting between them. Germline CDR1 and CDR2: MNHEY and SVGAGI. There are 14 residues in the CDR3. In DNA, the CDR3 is TGTGCCAGCAGGACCTCAGGGTCTGGTTCACCCCTCCACTTT. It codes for CASRTSGSGSPLHF.

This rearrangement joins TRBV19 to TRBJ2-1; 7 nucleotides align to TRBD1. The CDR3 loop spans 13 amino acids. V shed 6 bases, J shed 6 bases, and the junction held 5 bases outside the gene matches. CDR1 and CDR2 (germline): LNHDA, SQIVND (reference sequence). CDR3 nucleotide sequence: TGTGCCAGTAGGGCCTCAGGGGGCAATGAGCAGTTCTTC. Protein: CASRASGGNEQFF. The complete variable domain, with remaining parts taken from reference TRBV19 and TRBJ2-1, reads DGGITQSPKYLFRKEGQNVTLSCEQNLNHDAMYWYRQDPGQGLRLIYYSQIVNDFQKGDIAEGYSVSREKKESFPLTVTSAQKNPTAFYLCASRASGGNEQFFGPGTRLTVL.